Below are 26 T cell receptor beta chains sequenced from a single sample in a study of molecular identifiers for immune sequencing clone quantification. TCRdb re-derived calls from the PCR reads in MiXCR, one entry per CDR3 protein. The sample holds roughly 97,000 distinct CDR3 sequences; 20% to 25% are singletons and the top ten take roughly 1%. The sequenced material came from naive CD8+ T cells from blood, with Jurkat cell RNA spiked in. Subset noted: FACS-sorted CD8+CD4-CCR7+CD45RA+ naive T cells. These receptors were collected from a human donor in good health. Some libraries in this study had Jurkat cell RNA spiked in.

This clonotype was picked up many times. CDR3 loop: CASSQDFIGTEAFF. The CDR3 DNA reads TGCGCCAGCAGCCAAGATTTTATAGGTACTGAAGCTTTCTTT. This chain links TRBV4-3 with TRBJ1-1, with D uncertain. This CDR3 region has 14 residues. The V end lost 0 bases, the J end lost 5 bases, and 10 bases lay between the germline ends. CDR1 is LGHNA, CDR2 YSLEER, per germline.

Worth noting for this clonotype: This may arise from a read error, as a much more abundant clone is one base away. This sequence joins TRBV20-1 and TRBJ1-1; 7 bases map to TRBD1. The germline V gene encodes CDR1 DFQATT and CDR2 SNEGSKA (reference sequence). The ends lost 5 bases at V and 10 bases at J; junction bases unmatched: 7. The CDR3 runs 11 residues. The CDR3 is CSARTGPVAFF. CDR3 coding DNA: TGCAGTGCTCGGACAGGCCCTGTAGCTTTCTTT.

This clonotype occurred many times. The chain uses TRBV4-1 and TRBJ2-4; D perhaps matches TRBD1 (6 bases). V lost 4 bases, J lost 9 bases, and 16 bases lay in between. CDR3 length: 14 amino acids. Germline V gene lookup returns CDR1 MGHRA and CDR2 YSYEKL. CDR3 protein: CASSRRQVEGIQYF. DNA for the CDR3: TGCGCCAGCAGCCGCCGACAGGTAGAGGGCATTCAGTACTTC.

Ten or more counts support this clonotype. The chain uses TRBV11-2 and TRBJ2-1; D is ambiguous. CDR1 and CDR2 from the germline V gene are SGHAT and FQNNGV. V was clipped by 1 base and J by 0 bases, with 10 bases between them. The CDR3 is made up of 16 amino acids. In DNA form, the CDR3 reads TGTGCCAGCAGCTTAGCAGCTACGAGCTCCTACAATGAGCAGTTCTTC. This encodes CASSLAATSSYNEQFF.

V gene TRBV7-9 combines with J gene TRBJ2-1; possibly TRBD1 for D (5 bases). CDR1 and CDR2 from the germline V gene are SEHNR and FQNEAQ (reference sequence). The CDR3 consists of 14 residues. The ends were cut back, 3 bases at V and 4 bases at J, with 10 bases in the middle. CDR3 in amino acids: CASSFPGAYNEQFF. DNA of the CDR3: TGTGCCAGCAGCTTTCCTGGGGCTTACAATGAGCAGTTCTTC.

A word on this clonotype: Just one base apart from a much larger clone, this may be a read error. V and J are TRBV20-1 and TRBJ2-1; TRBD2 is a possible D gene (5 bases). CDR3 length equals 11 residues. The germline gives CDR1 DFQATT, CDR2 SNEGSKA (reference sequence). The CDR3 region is CSARLAYERFF. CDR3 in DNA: TGCAGTGCTAGACTAGCCTATGAGCGGTTCTTC.

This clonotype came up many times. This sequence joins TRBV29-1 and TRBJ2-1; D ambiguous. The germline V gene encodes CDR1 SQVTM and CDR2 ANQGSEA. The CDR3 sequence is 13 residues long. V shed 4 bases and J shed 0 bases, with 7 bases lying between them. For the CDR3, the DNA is TGCAGCGTTGTTGGGGTCTCCTACAATGAGCAGTTCTTC. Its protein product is CSVVGVSYNEQFF.

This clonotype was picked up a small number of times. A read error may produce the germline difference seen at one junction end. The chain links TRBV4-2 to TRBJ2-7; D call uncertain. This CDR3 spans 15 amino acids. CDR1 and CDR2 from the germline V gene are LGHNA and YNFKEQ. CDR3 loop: CASSQEAAAPYAQYF. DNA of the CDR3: TGTGCCAGCAGCCAAGAGGCCGCCGCGCCCTACGCGCAGTACTTC.

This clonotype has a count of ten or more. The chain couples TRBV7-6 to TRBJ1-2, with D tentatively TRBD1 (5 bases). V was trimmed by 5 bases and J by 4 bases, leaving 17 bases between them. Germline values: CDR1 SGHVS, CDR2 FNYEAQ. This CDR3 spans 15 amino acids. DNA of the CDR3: TGTGCCAGCAGCACTCACCGGGACGGACTCTATGGCTACACCTTC. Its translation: CASSTHRDGLYGYTF.

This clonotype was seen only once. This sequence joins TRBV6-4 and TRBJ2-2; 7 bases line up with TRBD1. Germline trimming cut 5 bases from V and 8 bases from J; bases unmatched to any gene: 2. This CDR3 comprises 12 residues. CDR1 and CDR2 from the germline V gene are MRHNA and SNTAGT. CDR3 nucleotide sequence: TGTGCCAGCAGTCTGACAGGGGGGGAGCTGTTTTTT. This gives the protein CASSLTGGELFF.

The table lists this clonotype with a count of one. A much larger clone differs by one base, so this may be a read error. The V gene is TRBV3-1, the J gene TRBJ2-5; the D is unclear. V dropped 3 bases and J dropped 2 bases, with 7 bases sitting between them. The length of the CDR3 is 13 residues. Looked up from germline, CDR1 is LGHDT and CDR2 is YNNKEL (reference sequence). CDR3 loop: CASSHGEQETQYF. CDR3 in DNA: TGTGCCAGCAGCCATGGGGAACAAGAGACCCAGTACTTC.

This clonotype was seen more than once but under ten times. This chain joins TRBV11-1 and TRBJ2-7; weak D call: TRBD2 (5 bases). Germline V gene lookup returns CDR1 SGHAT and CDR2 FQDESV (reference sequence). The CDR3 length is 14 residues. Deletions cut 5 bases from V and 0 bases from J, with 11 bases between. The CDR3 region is CASSLNGVSYEQYF. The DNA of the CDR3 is TGTGCCAGCAGCCTTAACGGGGTCTCCTACGAGCAGTACTTC.

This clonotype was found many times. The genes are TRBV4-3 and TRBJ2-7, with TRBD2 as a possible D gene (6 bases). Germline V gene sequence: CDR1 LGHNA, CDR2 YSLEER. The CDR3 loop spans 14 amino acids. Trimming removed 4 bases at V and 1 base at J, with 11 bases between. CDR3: CASSPSGGSYEQYF. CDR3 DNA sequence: TGCGCCAGCAGCCCCAGTGGGGGGTCCTACGAGCAGTACTTC.

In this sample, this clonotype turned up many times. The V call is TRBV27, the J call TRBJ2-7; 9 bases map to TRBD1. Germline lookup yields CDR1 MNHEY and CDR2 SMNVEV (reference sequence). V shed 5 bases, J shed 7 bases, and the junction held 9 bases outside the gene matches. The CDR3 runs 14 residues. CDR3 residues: CASSRQGEIGEQYF. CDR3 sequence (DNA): TGTGCCAGCAGTAGACAGGGGGAAATAGGAGAGCAGTACTTC.

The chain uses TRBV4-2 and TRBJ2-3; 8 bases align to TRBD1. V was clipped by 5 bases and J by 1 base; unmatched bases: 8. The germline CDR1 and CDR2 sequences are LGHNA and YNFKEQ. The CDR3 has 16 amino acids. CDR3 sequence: CASSFRYRGGTDTQYF. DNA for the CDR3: TGTGCCAGCAGCTTCCGCTACAGGGGGGGCACAGATACGCAGTATTTT.

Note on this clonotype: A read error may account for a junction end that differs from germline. The CDR3 loop reads CASSLGGSNRPQHF. CDR3 nucleotide sequence: TGTGCCAGCAGTTTGGGCGGAAGCAATCGGCCCCAGCATTTT. The V gene is TRBV27, the J gene TRBJ1-5; no definite D call. From germline, CDR1 is MNHEY and CDR2 SMNVEV (reference sequence). The length of the CDR3 is 14 residues.

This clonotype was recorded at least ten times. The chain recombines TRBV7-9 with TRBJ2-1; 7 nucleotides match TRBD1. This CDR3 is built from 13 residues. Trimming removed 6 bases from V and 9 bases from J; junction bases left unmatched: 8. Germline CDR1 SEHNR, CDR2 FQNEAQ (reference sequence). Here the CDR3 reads CASRTDRVVEQFF. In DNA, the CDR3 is TGTGCCAGCAGAACCGACAGGGTTGTTGAGCAGTTCTTC.

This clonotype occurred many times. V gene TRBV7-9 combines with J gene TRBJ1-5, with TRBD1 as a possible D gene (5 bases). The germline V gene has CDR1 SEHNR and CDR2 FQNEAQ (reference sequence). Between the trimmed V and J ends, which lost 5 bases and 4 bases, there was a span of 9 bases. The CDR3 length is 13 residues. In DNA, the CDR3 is TGTGCCAGCAGCGGAGGGGAGAATCAGCCCCAGCATTTT. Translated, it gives CASSGGENQPQHF.

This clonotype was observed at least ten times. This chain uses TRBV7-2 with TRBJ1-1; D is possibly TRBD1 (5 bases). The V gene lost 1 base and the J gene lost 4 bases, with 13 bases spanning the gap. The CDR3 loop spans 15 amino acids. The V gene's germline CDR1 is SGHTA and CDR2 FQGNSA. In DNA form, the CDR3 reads TGTGCCAGCAGCTTAGGCGGGGGGTATGGCACTGAAGCTTTCTTT. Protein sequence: CASSLGGGYGTEAFF. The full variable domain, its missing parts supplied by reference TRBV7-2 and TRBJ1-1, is GAGVSQSPSNKVTEKGKDVELRCDPISGHTALYWYRQSLGQGLEFLIYFQGNSAPDKSGLPSDRFSAERTGGSVSTLTIQRTQQEDSAVYLCASSLGGGYGTEAFFGQGTRLTVV.

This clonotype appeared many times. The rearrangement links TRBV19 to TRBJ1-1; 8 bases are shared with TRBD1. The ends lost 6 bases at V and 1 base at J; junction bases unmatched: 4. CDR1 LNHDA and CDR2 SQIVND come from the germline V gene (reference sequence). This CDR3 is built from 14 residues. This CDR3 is CASSYRGTNTEAFF. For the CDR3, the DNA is TGTGCCAGTAGCTACAGGGGGACGAACACTGAAGCTTTCTTT.

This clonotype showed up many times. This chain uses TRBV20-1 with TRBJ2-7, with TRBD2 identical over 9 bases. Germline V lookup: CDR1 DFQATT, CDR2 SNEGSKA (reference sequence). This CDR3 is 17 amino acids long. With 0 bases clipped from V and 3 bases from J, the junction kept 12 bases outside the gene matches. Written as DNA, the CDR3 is TGCAGTGCTAGAGATCTGATTCCCGCTAGCGGGAACTACGAGCAGTACTTC. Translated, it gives CSARDLIPASGNYEQYF.

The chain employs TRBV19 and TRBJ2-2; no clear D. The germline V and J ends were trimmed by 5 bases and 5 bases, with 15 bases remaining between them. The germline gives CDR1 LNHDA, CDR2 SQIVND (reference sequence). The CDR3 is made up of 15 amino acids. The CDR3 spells CASSFSQRFTGELFF. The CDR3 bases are TGTGCCAGTAGTTTCTCGCAAAGGTTTACCGGGGAGCTGTTTTTT.

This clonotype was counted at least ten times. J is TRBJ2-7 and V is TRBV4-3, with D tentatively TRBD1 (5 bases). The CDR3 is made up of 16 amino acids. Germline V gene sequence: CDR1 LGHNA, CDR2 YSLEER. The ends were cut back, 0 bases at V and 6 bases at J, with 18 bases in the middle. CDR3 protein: CASSQDRGRFNGEQYF. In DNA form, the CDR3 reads TGCGCCAGCAGCCAAGATAGGGGCAGGTTCAACGGCGAGCAGTACTTC.

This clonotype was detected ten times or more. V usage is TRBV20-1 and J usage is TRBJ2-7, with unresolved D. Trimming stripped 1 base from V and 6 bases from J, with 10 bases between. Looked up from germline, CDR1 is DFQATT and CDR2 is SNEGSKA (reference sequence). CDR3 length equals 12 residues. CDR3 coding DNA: TGCAGTGCTAGAGCAGTGGGCCCCGAGCAGTACTTC. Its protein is CSARAVGPEQYF.

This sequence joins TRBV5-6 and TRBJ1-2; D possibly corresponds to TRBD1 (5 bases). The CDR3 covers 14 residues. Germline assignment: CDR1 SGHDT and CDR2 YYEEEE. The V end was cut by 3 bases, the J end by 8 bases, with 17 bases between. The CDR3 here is CASSSPGWGDGYTF. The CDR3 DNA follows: TGTGCCAGCAGCTCGCCTGGTTGGGGGGACGGCTACACCTTC.

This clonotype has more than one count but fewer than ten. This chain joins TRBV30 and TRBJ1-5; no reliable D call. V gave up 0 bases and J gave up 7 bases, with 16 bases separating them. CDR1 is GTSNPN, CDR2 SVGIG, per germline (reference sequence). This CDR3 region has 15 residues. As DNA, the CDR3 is TGTGCCTGGAGTGTATTTATTGGGGTGGGGCAGCCCCAGCATTTT. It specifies CAWSVFIGVGQPQHF.